These 25 T cell receptor beta chains were all obtained from the same sample, sequenced in a study of beta chain features in type 1 diabetes. As every portion of the isolated RNA was reverse transcribed, the sequencing read expressed TCRB transcripts. Profiled with immunoSEQ multiplex PCR; TCRdb holds only in-frame clones, not every one. Among some 230,000 clones listed, 9% to 10% were seen once. Sequences were obtained from naive CD4+ T cells from blood. Receptors were obtained from a woman aged 18-29 years in good health.

This clone has only a few counts. Mismatch with germline at one junction end may stem from a read error. This chain links TRBV14 with TRBJ2-1; 9 bases agree with TRBD2. CDR3 length equals 16 residues. Germline CDR1 and CDR2: SGHDN and FVKESK. The CDR3 DNA reads TGTGCCAGCACCCAAGGCGGGGGGGAACCCTACAATGAGCAGTTCTTC. It yields the protein CASTQGGGEPYNEQFF.

V and J are TRBV19 and TRBJ2-1; 7 nucleotides line up with TRBD2. V lost 1 base to trimming and J lost 2 bases; unmatched junction nucleotides: 2. In germline, CDR1 is LNHDA, CDR2 SQIVND (reference sequence). The CDR3 length is 15 residues. In DNA form, the CDR3 reads TGTGCCAGTAGTATAGTGAGCGGGACCTACAATGAGCAGTTCTTC. Its translation is CASSIVSGTYNEQFF.

V gene TRBV27 combines with J gene TRBJ2-7; D might be TRBD1 (6 bases). This CDR3 is built from 15 residues. The germline V gene encodes CDR1 MNHEY and CDR2 SMNVEV (reference sequence). Trimming shortened V by 3 bases and J by 5 bases, and 17 bases separated the two germline ends. The CDR3 DNA reads TGTGCCAGCAGTTTTTACAGGGTGAATGACAACGAGCAGTACTTC. Translating it yields CASSFYRVNDNEQYF.

This clone was observed a few times. The chain recombines TRBV5-1 with TRBJ2-3; 9 bases fit TRBD1. This CDR3 spans 14 amino acids. V shed 5 bases and J 2 bases; nucleotides not matched to a gene: 3. Germline lookup yields CDR1 SGHRS and CDR2 YFSETQ. CDR3 DNA sequence: TGCGCCAGCAGACAGGGGGCGGTCACAGATACGCAGTATTTT. The encoded protein is CASRQGAVTDTQYF.

The chain links TRBV5-1 to TRBJ1-5; D gene unclear. Trimming took 4 bases from V and 4 from J, leaving 9 bases between them. The CDR3 totals 13 residues. Germline loops: CDR1 SGHRS, CDR2 YFSETQ. The DNA for the CDR3 is TGCGCCAGCAGCCCAAGAGGGAATCAGCCCCAGCATTTT. Amino acids: CASSPRGNQPQHF.

There are a few counts of this clone. V usage is TRBV19 and J usage is TRBJ1-2; 8 bases agree with TRBD1. Germline CDR1 reads LNHDA; CDR2 reads SQIVND (reference sequence). The CDR3 runs to 13 residues. Unmatched junction bases numbered 5, after V lost 5 bases and J lost 6 bases. This chain's CDR3 is CASSAQGDNGYTF. CDR3 DNA: TGTGCCAGTAGTGCACAGGGGGATAATGGCTACACCTTC. Combining the CDR3 with reference TRBV19 and TRBJ1-2 gives the whole variable domain DGGITQSPKYLFRKEGQNVTLSCEQNLNHDAMYWYRQDPGQGLRLIYYSQIVNDFQKGDIAEGYSVSREKKESFPLTVTSAQKNPTAFYLCASSAQGDNGYTFGSGTRLTVV.

In this sample, this clone turned up a few times. The chain employs TRBV30 and TRBJ2-3, with D possibly matching TRBD2 (5 bases). This CDR3 spans 14 amino acids. Trimming cost V 6 bases and J 0 bases, with 13 bases left between them. CDR1 and CDR2 (germline): GTSNPN, SVGIG (reference sequence). The CDR3 DNA follows: TGTGCCTGCAAGAAGGGCGGGAGCACAGATACGCAGTATTTT. Amino acids: CACKKGGSTDTQYF.

In its sample, this clone was seen a few times. The chain has TRBV15 and TRBJ1-5; TRBD1 matches at 9 bases. J was trimmed by 7 bases and V by 4 bases; bases with no gene match: 14. There are 17 residues in the CDR3. CDR1 LNHNV and CDR2 YYDKDF come from the germline V gene (reference sequence). The CDR3 here is CATSTRQGVVLGQPQHF. CDR3 nucleotides: TGTGCCACCAGCACCAGACAGGGGGTCGTCTTAGGGCAGCCCCAGCATTTT.

The CDR3 DNA follows: TGTGCCAGTAGTATACAGTACAGGAGTAGCACAGATACGCAGTATTTT. Residues: CASSIQYRSSTDTQYF. V usage is TRBV19 and J usage is TRBJ2-3, with TRBD1 as a possible D gene (5 bases). V shed 2 bases and J shed 0 bases, with 12 bases lying between them. The length of the CDR3 is 16 residues. Germline-derived CDR1 and CDR2 are LNHDA and SQIVND (reference sequence).

The chain recombines TRBV5-4 with TRBJ2-2; 8 positions match TRBD2. The germline V gene has CDR1 SGHNT and CDR2 YYREEE (reference sequence). This CDR3 spans 15 amino acids. Trimming at V came to 2 bases and at J to 5 bases, leaving 5 bases not matched to a gene. The DNA of the CDR3 is TGTGCCAGCAGCTTTCTCCTAGCGGGTACCGGGGAGCTGTTTTTT. The encoded protein is CASSFLLAGTGELFF. The full variable domain, completed using reference TRBV5-4 and TRBJ2-2, is ETGVTQSPTHLIKTRGQQVTLRCSSQSGHNTVSWYQQALGQGPQFIFQYYREEENGRGNFPPRFSGLQFPNYSSELNVNALELDDSALYLCASSFLLAGTGELFFGEGSRLTVL.

The chain carries TRBV5-1 and TRBJ2-7; possibly TRBD2 for D (6 bases). The CDR3 loop spans 15 amino acids. With 0 bases removed from V and 0 bases from J, the gap between germline ends came to 10 bases. Germline V gives CDR1 SGHRS, CDR2 YFSETQ. The CDR3 loop reads CASSLGTSFSYEQYF. CDR3 nucleotides: TGCGCCAGCAGCTTGGGAACTAGCTTCTCCTACGAGCAGTACTTC. Filled out from reference TRBV5-1 and TRBJ2-7, the complete variable domain reads KAGVTQTPRYLIKTRGQQVTLSCSPISGHRSVSWYQQTPGQGLQFLFEYFSETQRNKGNFPGRFSGRQFSNSRSEMNVSTLELGDSALYLCASSLGTSFSYEQYFGPGTRLTVT.

The chain carries TRBV5-1 and TRBJ2-5; 12 bases map to TRBD1. The CDR3 sequence is 19 residues long. Germline CDR1 is SGHRS and CDR2 is YFSETQ. The J segment lost 2 bases and the V segment lost 3 bases, leaving 14 bases of the junction unmatched. The CDR3 DNA reads TGCGCCAGCAGCTGGAATCGCCGGGACAGGGGGCTGTTACAAGAGACCCAGTACTTC. Translation: CASSWNRRDRGLLQETQYF. The full variable domain, with the rest looked up from reference TRBV5-1 and TRBJ2-5, is KAGVTQTPRYLIKTRGQQVTLSCSPISGHRSVSWYQQTPGQGLQFLFEYFSETQRNKGNFPGRFSGRQFSNSRSEMNVSTLELGDSALYLCASSWNRRDRGLLQETQYFGPGTRLLVL.

The chain is built from TRBV7-3 and TRBJ2-1, with D possibly matching TRBD2 (6 bases). The CDR3 spans 15 residues. Trimming took 5 bases from V and 6 from J, leaving 17 bases between them. The germline V gene has CDR1 SGHTA and CDR2 FQGTGA. The CDR3 coding sequence is TGTGCCAGCAGCCCTTTAAGGAGGGCTACCAATGAGCAGTTCTTC. Protein product: CASSPLRRATNEQFF. Supplemented by reference TRBV7-3 and TRBJ2-1, the full variable domain reads GAGVSQTPSNKVTEKGKYVELRCDPISGHTALYWYRQSLGQGPEFLIYFQGTGAADDSGLPNDRFFAVRPEGSVSTLKIQRTERGDSAVYLCASSPLRRATNEQFFGPGTRLTVL.

The rearrangement joins TRBV10-2 to TRBJ1-5; 7 nucleotides line up with TRBD1. CDR1 is WSHSY and CDR2 is SAAADI in the germline V gene. CDR3 length: 13 amino acids. V lost 8 bases, J lost 3 bases, and 4 bases stayed unmatched. In nucleotides, the CDR3 is TGCGCCAGCCTTGACAGGGACAATCAGCCCCAGCATTTT. This gives the protein CASLDRDNQPQHF.

This clone was found a few times. The chain couples TRBV19 to TRBJ2-7; 8 bases fit TRBD1. The trim removed 9 bases at V and 7 bases at J, leaving 14 bases unmatched. Germline assignment: CDR1 LNHDA and CDR2 SQIVND (reference sequence). The CDR3 loop spans 14 amino acids. CDR3 sequence (DNA): TGTGCCAGGCAACCTCCGGACAGGGTCGGGGAGCAGTACTTC. It codes for CARQPPDRVGEQYF.

The chain links TRBV18 to TRBJ2-3, with D maybe TRBD2 (6 bases). The CDR3 loop spans 14 amino acids. Between the trimmed V and J ends, which lost 8 bases and 1 base, there was a span of 13 bases. The germline V gene has CDR1 KGHSH and CDR2 LQKENI. Here the CDR3 DNA reads TGTGCCAGCATCCGGGCTAGCGGCACAGATACGCAGTATTTT. Its protein is CASIRASGTDTQYF. The variable domain in full, completed from reference TRBV18 and TRBJ2-3, reads NAGVMQNPRHLVRRRGQEARLRCSPMKGHSHVYWYRQLPEEGLKFMVYLQKENIIDESGMPKERFSAEFPKEGPSILRIQQVVRGDSAAYFCASIRASGTDTQYFGPGTRLTVL.

The V call is TRBV5-1, the J call TRBJ1-2; tentatively, D is TRBD1 (6 bases). Trimming pared 5 bases from V and 8 bases from J, leaving 16 bases between. CDR1 SGHRS and CDR2 YFSETQ come from the germline V gene. The CDR3 has 13 residues. CDR3 protein: CASSPTGMEGYTF. CDR3 coding DNA: TGCGCCAGCAGTCCCACAGGGATGGAAGGCTACACCTTC.

The V and J genes are TRBV27 and TRBJ2-2; D call uncertain. With 2 bases removed from V and 5 bases from J, the gap between germline ends came to 15 bases. This CDR3 region has 16 residues. Germline loops: CDR1 MNHEY, CDR2 SMNVEV (reference sequence). The CDR3 DNA reads TGTGCCAGCAGTTTAGTTATGTCGGGTGCGACCGGGGAGCTGTTTTTT. Protein sequence: CASSLVMSGATGELFF.

This clone appeared a few times. The rearrangement uses TRBV30 and TRBJ2-3; 11 nucleotides align to TRBD2. The trim removed 3 bases at V and 4 bases at J, leaving 15 bases unmatched. The CDR3 runs to 18 residues. Germline-derived CDR1 and CDR2 are GTSNPN and SVGIG (reference sequence). DNA for the CDR3: TGTGCCTGGAGCCAAACTAGCGGGGGCGTTTCAAACGCAGATACGCAGTATTTT. This sequence encodes CAWSQTSGGVSNADTQYF.

The rearrangement uses TRBV9 and TRBJ2-6, with 7 bases lining up with TRBD1. CDR3 length equals 17 residues. CDR1 SGDLS and CDR2 YYNGEE come from the germline V gene. V trimming: 4 bases; J trimming: 2 bases; junction bases outside the gene matches: 9. The chain's CDR3 is CASSLRLQGTGANVLTF. The CDR3 DNA is TGTGCCAGCAGCCTCCGACTACAGGGGACTGGGGCCAACGTCCTGACTTTC.

This clone was seen a handful of times. Other DNA sequences in this specimen translate into the identical CDR3. The rearrangement joins TRBV9 to TRBJ2-1; no clear D gene. The CDR3 extends over 14 amino acids. Trimming took off 5 bases at V and 0 bases at J, with 9 bases between the two ends. CDR1 and CDR2 from the germline V gene are SGDLS and YYNGEE. The CDR3 nucleotides are TGTGCCAGCAGTCCGGGTAGCTCCTACAATGAGCAGTTCTTC. Amino acid sequence: CASSPGSSYNEQFF. Combining the CDR3 with reference TRBV9 and TRBJ2-1 gives the whole variable domain DSGVTQTPKHLITATGQRVTLRCSPRSGDLSVYWYQQSLDQGLQFLIQYYNGEERAKGNILERFSAQQFPDLHSELNLSSLELGDSALYFCASSPGSSYNEQFFGPGTRLTVL.

This rearrangement joins TRBV14 to TRBJ1-2; D ambiguous. CDR1 is SGHDN and CDR2 is FVKESK in the germline V gene. The CDR3 totals 14 residues. Trimming left V 1 base short and J 6 bases short, with 12 bases between. CDR3 amino acids: CASSQVPIGDGYTF. CDR3 nucleotides: TGTGCCAGCAGCCAAGTTCCTATCGGAGATGGCTACACCTTC.

This clone was counted only a few times. The chain has TRBV6-1 and TRBJ2-5, with 8 nucleotides matching TRBD1. This CDR3 has 14 amino acids. V shed 1 base, J shed 5 bases, and the junction held 3 bases outside the gene matches. Germline V gene data show CDR1 as MNHNS and CDR2 as SASEGT. The CDR3 loop reads CASSEGQGWETQYF. The CDR3 bases are TGTGCCAGCAGTGAAGGACAGGGGTGGGAGACCCAGTACTTC.

This clone has only a few counts. The chain combines TRBV5-6 with TRBJ2-5, with TRBD2 as a possible D gene (5 bases). There are 15 residues in the CDR3. V lost 0 bases, J lost 5 bases, and 14 bases lay in between. Germline V gives CDR1 SGHDT, CDR2 YYEEEE. CDR3: CASSLVGSGGETQYF. CDR3 nucleotide sequence: TGTGCCAGCAGCTTGGTGGGGTCAGGAGGCGAGACCCAGTACTTC.

The J gene is TRBJ1-2, the V gene TRBV5-4; possibly TRBD1 for D (5 bases). The CDR3 consists of 14 residues. Germline V gene lookup returns CDR1 SGHNT and CDR2 YYREEE (reference sequence). Trimming shortened V by 4 bases and J by 3 bases, and 13 bases separated the two germline ends. Here the CDR3 reads CASSPPGQDYGYTF. The CDR3 nucleotides read TGTGCCAGCAGCCCTCCTGGACAAGACTATGGCTACACCTTC.